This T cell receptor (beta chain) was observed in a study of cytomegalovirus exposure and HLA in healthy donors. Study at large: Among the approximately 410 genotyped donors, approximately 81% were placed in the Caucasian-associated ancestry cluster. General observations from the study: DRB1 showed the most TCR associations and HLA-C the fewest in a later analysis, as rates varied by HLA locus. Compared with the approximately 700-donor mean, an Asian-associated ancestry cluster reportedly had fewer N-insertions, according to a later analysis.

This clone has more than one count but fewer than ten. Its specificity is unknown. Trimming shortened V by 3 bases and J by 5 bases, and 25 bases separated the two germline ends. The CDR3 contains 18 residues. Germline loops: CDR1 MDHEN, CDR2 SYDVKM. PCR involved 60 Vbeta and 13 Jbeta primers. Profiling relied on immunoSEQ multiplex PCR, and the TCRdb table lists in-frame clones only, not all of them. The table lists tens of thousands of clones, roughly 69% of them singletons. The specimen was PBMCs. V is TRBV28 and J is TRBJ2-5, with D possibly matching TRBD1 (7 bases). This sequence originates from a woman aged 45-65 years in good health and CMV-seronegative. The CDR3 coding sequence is TGTGCCAGCAGTTTGTACCTACTAGGAGGAGGGGGCGGTGAGACCCAGTACTTC. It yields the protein CASSLYLLGGGGGETQYF. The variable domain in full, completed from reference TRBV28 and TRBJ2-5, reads DVKVTQSSRYLVKRTGEKVFLECVQDMDHENMFWYRQDPGLGLRLIYFSYDVKMKEKGDIPEGYSVSREKKERFSLILESASTNQTSMYLCASSLYLLGGGGGETQYFGPGTRLLVL.